What follows are 15 T cell receptor beta chains derived from one specimen sequenced in a study of cytomegalovirus exposure and HLA in healthy donors. Primers for the PCR totalled 60 Vbeta and 13 Jbeta. The assay was immunoSEQ multiplex PCR, and TCRdb's table has in-frame clones only and misses some. The sample has more than 95,000 clones, 70% to 85% seen once; the top ten hold around 4.9%. Sequenced: PBMCs. Every receptor here comes from a man over 45 in good health and CMV-seropositive.

The chain joins TRBV19 to TRBJ1-1, with a possible D match to TRBD1 (5 bases). Trimming took off 5 bases at V and 1 base at J, with 11 bases between the two ends. This CDR3 is 14 amino acids long. Germline V lookup: CDR1 LNHDA, CDR2 SQIVND (reference sequence). The CDR3 sequence: CASSVGLPNTEAFF. In DNA, the CDR3 is TGTGCCAGTAGTGTGGGACTTCCGAACACTGAAGCTTTCTTT.

This clone was detected a few times. CDR3 loop: CASTLTGRAREQYF. The CDR3 DNA reads as TGTGCCAGCACCCTGACAGGTAGGGCTCGCGAGCAGTACTTC. The genes are TRBV6-9 and TRBJ2-7, with D possibly matching TRBD1 (6 bases). This CDR3 comprises 14 residues. The germline V gene encodes CDR1 MNHGY and CDR2 SVAAGI. Deletions cut 7 bases from V and 6 bases from J, with 19 bases between.

This clone was detected a few times. The rearrangement links TRBV6-6 to TRBJ1-1; D remains unclear. This CDR3 has 16 amino acids. Trimming pared 5 bases from V and 0 bases from J, leaving 16 bases between. Germline lookup yields CDR1 MNHNY and CDR2 SVGAGI (reference sequence). CDR3 amino acids: CASSPRGRYVNTEAFF. The CDR3 DNA reads as TGTGCCAGCAGTCCCCGTGGCAGATACGTGAACACTGAAGCTTTCTTT.

The gene calls are TRBV10-2 and TRBJ2-5; 8 bases map to TRBD2. CDR3 length: 15 amino acids. V shed 8 bases, J shed 1 base, and the junction held 9 bases outside the gene matches. Germline V CDR1 and CDR2: WSHSY, SAAADI. The CDR3 here is CASSPSGSSQETQYF. In nucleotides, the CDR3 is TGCGCCAGCTCCCCAAGCGGGAGTTCCCAAGAGACCCAGTACTTC.

The count of this clone is one. This chain joins TRBV19 and TRBJ1-2; unclear D gene. V was shortened by 5 bases and J by 2 bases, with 15 bases between the two germline ends. The CDR3 loop spans 15 amino acids. CDR1 and CDR2 (germline): LNHDA, SQIVND (reference sequence). This chain's CDR3 is CASSLTHTGNYGYTF. The CDR3, as DNA: TGTGCCAGTAGTCTCACCCATACGGGAAACTATGGCTACACCTTC.

The chain uses TRBV19 and TRBJ1-2, with TRBD1 as a possible D gene (6 bases). CDR1 and CDR2 from the germline V gene are LNHDA and SQIVND (reference sequence). Trimming stripped 8 bases from V and 4 bases from J, with 20 bases between. The CDR3 is 15 amino acids. CDR3: CASGLGQHFSYGYTF. DNA of the CDR3: TGTGCCAGTGGGTTAGGACAGCACTTTTCCTATGGCTACACCTTC.

The V and J genes are TRBV6-5 and TRBJ2-1; 12 bases line up with TRBD2. The length of the CDR3 is 14 residues. Germline loops: CDR1 MNHEY, CDR2 SVGAGI. J was trimmed by 9 bases and V by 4 bases; bases with no gene match: 4. The DNA for the CDR3 is TGTGCCAGCAGTTTTGGACTAGCGGGAACTGAGCAGTTCTTC. Protein product: CASSFGLAGTEQFF.

The rearrangement joins TRBV7-6 to TRBJ2-7; D may be TRBD1 (6 bases). Germline V gene lookup returns CDR1 SGHVS and CDR2 FNYEAQ. This CDR3 has 13 residues. Trimming shortened V by 3 bases and J by 5 bases, and 11 bases separated the two germline ends. The CDR3 nucleotides read TGTGCCAGCAGCTTCTCTGGGACAAACGAGCAGTACTTC. This codes for CASSFSGTNEQYF.

The chain recombines TRBV5-1 with TRBJ2-7; D may be TRBD1 (6 bases). Germline CDR1 SGHRS, CDR2 YFSETQ. The V gene lost 0 bases and the J gene lost 2 bases, with 9 bases spanning the gap. There are 14 residues in the CDR3. CDR3 amino acids: CASSLGGQTYEQYF. The CDR3 nucleotides read TGCGCCAGCAGCTTGGGCGGACAGACCTACGAGCAGTACTTC.

The genes are TRBV15 and TRBJ1-1, with 11 bases fitting TRBD1. Unmatched junction bases numbered 2, after V lost 5 bases and J lost 6 bases. This CDR3 is 13 amino acids long. Germline loops: CDR1 LNHNV, CDR2 YYDKDF (reference sequence). The CDR3 here is CATSGQGAAEAFF. Here the CDR3 DNA reads TGTGCCACCAGCGGACAGGGGGCCGCTGAAGCTTTCTTT. The variable domain in full, completed from reference TRBV15 and TRBJ1-1, reads DAMVIQNPRYQVTQFGKPVTLSCSQTLNHNVMYWYQQKSSQAPKLLFHYYDKDFNNEADTPDNFQSRRPNTSFCFLDIRSPGLGDTAMYLCATSGQGAAEAFFGQGTRLTVV.

The chain links TRBV4-1 to TRBJ1-1; 7 bases agree with TRBD1. Germline lookup yields CDR1 MGHRA and CDR2 YSYEKL. The CDR3 covers 15 residues. The V and J ends lost 7 bases and 2 bases, in that order; junction bases with no gene match: 10. In nucleotides, the CDR3 is TGCGCCAGCACGCAGGGTAGGGACAGAAACACTGAAGCTTTCTTT. This encodes CASTQGRDRNTEAFF.

V is TRBV18 and J is TRBJ2-1; D is undetermined. The CDR3 length is 18 residues. V lost 3 bases to trimming and J lost 5 bases, with 23 bases between them. In germline, CDR1 is KGHSH, CDR2 LQKENI. The CDR3 region is CASSPFTPTLVGDNEQFF. DNA for the CDR3: TGTGCCAGCTCACCCTTCACCCCGACGTTGGTAGGAGACAATGAGCAGTTCTTC.

The chain is built from TRBV4-1 and TRBJ2-5; TRBD2 agrees at 8 bases. V shed 2 bases and J 5 bases; nucleotides not matched to a gene: 10. The CDR3 sequence is 16 residues long. Looked up from germline, CDR1 is MGHRA and CDR2 is YSYEKL. The CDR3 is CASSQLGSGRGETQYF. The CDR3 region has the DNA TGCGCCAGCAGCCAACTCGGAAGCGGGAGAGGGGAGACCCAGTACTTC.

The chain is built from TRBV6-1 and TRBJ1-2; no reliable D call. This CDR3 has 10 residues. Germline loops: CDR1 MNHNS, CDR2 SASEGT. Between the trimmed V and J ends, which lost 8 bases and 5 bases, there was a span of 6 bases. The CDR3 here is CASGRYGYTF. CDR3 DNA sequence: TGTGCCAGCGGCAGGTATGGCTACACCTTC.

The J gene is TRBJ1-5, the V gene TRBV2; D may be TRBD1 (6 bases). Germline-derived CDR1 and CDR2 are SNHLY and FYNNEI. The CDR3 has 15 amino acids. Trimming shortened V by 7 bases and J by 9 bases, and 22 bases separated the two germline ends. The CDR3 here is CASTKETGSRGPQHF. The CDR3 DNA is TGTGCCAGCACCAAAGAAACAGGGTCAAGAGGGCCCCAGCATTTT.